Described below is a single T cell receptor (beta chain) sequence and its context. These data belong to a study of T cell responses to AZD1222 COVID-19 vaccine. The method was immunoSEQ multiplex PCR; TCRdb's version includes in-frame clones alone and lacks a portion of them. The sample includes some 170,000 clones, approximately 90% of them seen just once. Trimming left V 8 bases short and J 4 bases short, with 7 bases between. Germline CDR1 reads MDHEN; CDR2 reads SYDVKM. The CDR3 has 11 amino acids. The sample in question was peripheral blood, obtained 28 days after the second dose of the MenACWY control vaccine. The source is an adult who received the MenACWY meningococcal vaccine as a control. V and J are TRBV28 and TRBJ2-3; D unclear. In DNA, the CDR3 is TGTGCCAGCTTCGGACCAGATACGCAGTATTTT. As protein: CASFGPDTQYF.